This T cell receptor beta chain appears in the sequencing data of a study of T cells in Graves' hyperthyroidism and ophthalmopathy. Study outcomes and limitations: The authors' 13 V-J model separated ophthalmopathy from stable hyperthyroidism.

At least ten counts were recorded for this clonotype. The antigen remains unidentified. RNA transcripts yielded amplified TCR beta CDR3 regions. A set of HTBI primers served as the primers for a first-round RT-PCR of the TCR CDR3. TCRdb passed the multiplex PCR reads through MiXCR, listing each CDR3 protein once. The sample lists a few hundred thousand distinct CDR3 sequences, more than 15% occurring once. CDR1 and CDR2 from the germline V gene are MDHEN and SYDVKM. The length of the CDR3 is 14 residues. Trimming took off 2 bases at V and 3 bases at J, with 11 bases between the two ends. The chain uses TRBV28 and TRBJ2-7; possibly TRBD1 for D (5 bases). This TCR was sampled from a woman aged 25 to 39 with Graves' ophthalmopathy. Material for sequencing was blood. The CDR3 region is CASSLLQGFYEQYF. The CDR3 nucleotides read TGTGCCAGCAGTTTACTTCAGGGTTTCTACGAGCAGTACTTC. Complete variable domain (other parts from reference TRBV28 and TRBJ2-7): DVKVTQSSRYLVKRTGEKVFLECVQDMDHENMFWYRQDPGLGLRLIYFSYDVKMKEKGDIPEGYSVSREKKERFSLILESASTNQTSMYLCASSLLQGFYEQYFGPGTRLTVT.